The rows below give T cell receptor beta chains drawn from one sample of a study of cytomegalovirus exposure and HLA in healthy donors. The assay was immunoSEQ multiplex PCR, and TCRdb's table has in-frame clones only and misses some. This sample carries about 160,000 clones, about 80% of them seen once, and the ten largest clones take about 1.4%. Sample: PBMCs. The receptors stem from a girl aged 10 to 17 in good health and CMV-seropositive. Both conserved end residues are part of each CDR3. The D gene is left open where the match is weak. Size values are once, few and many counts, or a class for expanded clones, and some rows have none.

j_gene,abundance,d_gene,len,v_gene,CDR3aa,CDR3nt
TRBJ2-7,NA,TRBD2,18,TRBV7-2,CASSSGIGRAGGSYEQYF,TGTGCCAGCAGCTCCGGGATCGGTAGGGCGGGGGGCAGCTACGAGCAGTACTTC
TRBJ2-7,NA,NA,16,TRBV4-1,CASSQDVFPETYEQYF,TGCGCCAGCAGCCAAGACGTCTTTCCAGAAACCTACGAGCAGTACTTC
TRBJ2-5,NA,NA,16,TRBV18,CASSPQMAHVKETQYF,TGTGCCAGCTCACCACAAATGGCTCACGTGAAAGAGACCCAGTACTTC
TRBJ1-3,few,NA,17,TRBV11-2,CASSLTGGTFSGNTIYF,TGTGCCAGCAGCTTAACGGGGGGGACTTTCTCTGGAAACACCATATATTTT
TRBJ1-4,NA,NA,15,TRBV28,CATSLGQFIGEKLFF,TGTGCCACTTCTCTCGGACAGTTCATAGGAGAAAAACTGTTTTTT
TRBJ1-5,NA,TRBD1,15,TRBV6-7,CASSYWDRVNQPQHF,TGTGCCAGCAGTTACTGGGACAGGGTGAATCAGCCCCAGCATTTT
TRBJ1-2,NA,TRBD1,14,TRBV14,CASSQPGQGYGYTF,TGTGCCAGCAGCCAACCTGGACAGGGCTATGGCTACACCTTC
TRBJ2-5,NA,NA,12,TRBV19,CASSIRGETQYF,TGTGCCAGTAGTATACGCGGGGAGACCCAGTACTTC
TRBJ1-1,NA,NA,15,TRBV29-1,CSVDPAGNMNTEAFF,TGCAGCGTTGACCCCGCAGGGAATATGAACACTGAAGCTTTCTTT
TRBJ2-6,NA,TRBD1,17,TRBV28,CASSLLARGTGDNVLTF,TGTGCCAGCAGTTTATTGGCGCGTGGGACAGGCGACAACGTCCTGACTTTC
TRBJ2-1,NA,TRBD2,15,TRBV5-1,CASSLGLAGGGEQFF,TGCGCCAGCAGCTTAGGACTAGCGGGAGGCGGCGAGCAGTTCTTC
TRBJ1-2,NA,TRBD1,15,TRBV4-1,CASSQEGRGRNGYTF,TGCGCCAGCAGCCAAGAGGGCAGGGGGCGAAATGGCTACACCTTC
TRBJ2-5,NA,NA,14,TRBV5-1,CASSLEPSRETQYF,TGCGCCAGCAGCTTGGAACCCTCGAGGGAGACCCAGTACTTC
TRBJ2-1,NA,NA,16,TRBV6-5,CASSSDQSGAYNEQFF,TGTGCCAGCAGTTCCGACCAAAGCGGAGCCTACAATGAGCAGTTCTTC
TRBJ2-3,NA,TRBD2,17,TRBV4-3,CASSQGRGGGAADTQYF,TGCGCCAGCAGCCAAGGGCGGGGCGGGGGGGCAGCAGATACGCAGTATTTT
TRBJ1-5,NA,NA,13,TRBV28,CASREVGNQPQHF,TGTGCCAGCAGGGAGGTCGGCAATCAGCCCCAGCATTTT
TRBJ2-1,NA,TRBD2,16,TRBV5-1,CASSPLADSSYNEQFF,TGCGCCAGCAGCCCGCTAGCGGATAGCTCCTACAATGAGCAGTTCTTC
TRBJ2-7,NA,NA,15,TRBV7-2,CASSIPGAASYEQYF,TGTGCCAGCAGCATACCAGGGGCCGCATCCTACGAGCAGTACTTC
TRBJ2-1,NA,TRBD2,15,TRBV6-5,CASSYSKGLAGAEFF,TGTGCCAGCAGTTACTCGAAGGGTTTAGCGGGGGCGGAGTTCTTC
TRBJ1-1,few,NA,13,TRBV28,CASNFGGNPEAFF,TGTGCCAGCAACTTCGGGGGTAATCCTGAAGCTTTCTTT
TRBJ2-7,once,NA,16,TRBV5-4,CASSLVLGRAPYEQYF,TGTGCCAGCAGCTTGGTGCTGGGGCGTGCCCCCTACGAGCAGTACTTC
TRBJ1-2,NA,TRBD1,19,TRBV5-1,CASSSPRTGGPQNFYGYTF,TGCGCCAGCAGCTCTCCGAGGACAGGAGGGCCCCAAAATTTCTATGGCTACACCTTC
TRBJ2-1,once,TRBD1,15,TRBV19,CASSGRDRGGNEQFF,TGTGCCAGTAGTGGGAGGGACAGGGGGGGCAATGAGCAGTTCTTC
TRBJ2-5,NA,TRBD2,15,TRBV11-1,CASSRGRENQETQYF,TGTGCCAGCAGCCGTGGGCGGGAGAACCAAGAGACCCAGTACTTC
TRBJ2-5,NA,NA,12,TRBV30,CAWSIGRETQYF,TGTGCCTGGAGCATCGGTCGGGAGACCCAGTACTTC
TRBJ1-2,few,TRBD1,14,TRBV4-3,CASSQEQDRGPSTF,TGCGCCAGCAGCCAAGAACAGGACAGGGGCCCCTCTACCTTC
TRBJ1-2,NA,NA,14,TRBV2,CASSEEVATDGYTF,TGTGCCAGCAGTGAAGAGGTGGCTACAGATGGCTACACCTTC